This TCR beta chain originates from a study of cytotoxic CD8 clonotypes in ibrutinib-treated CLL. About the research overall: Response sampling took place at median approximately eleven months of treatment, range 6 to 36.

The CDR3 is 18 residues long. Looked up from germline, CDR1 is SGDLS and CDR2 is YYNGEE. J was trimmed by 2 bases and V by 1 base; bases with no gene match: 12. TCRdb's table, derived via immunoSEQ multiplex PCR, lists solely in-frame clones and lacks some. The table shows about 140,000 clones, with 60% to 80% occurring only once. Comment on this clone: What it binds is not known.

Study findings and constraints: Public clonotypes were uncommon and contracted or stayed stable on treatment.

This clonotype originated in a human donor with chronic lymphocytic leukemia. Sequences were derived from PBMCs, sampled after 12 months of ibrutinib treatment. The chain employs TRBV9 and TRBJ2-3, with 8 bases matching TRBD2. The CDR3 spells CASSVRLPGRGVTDTQYF. In DNA, the CDR3 is TGTGCCAGCAGCGTAAGGCTTCCGGGGCGGGGGGTCACAGATACGCAGTATTTT. Full variable domain (remainder filled in from reference TRBV9 and TRBJ2-3): DSGVTQTPKHLITATGQRVTLRCSPRSGDLSVYWYQQSLDQGLQFLIQYYNGEERAKGNILERFSAQQFPDLHSELNLSSLELGDSALYFCASSVRLPGRGVTDTQYFGPGTRLTVL.